This T cell receptor beta chain was documented in a study of T cell responses to AZD1222 COVID-19 vaccine. Only in-frame clones appear in the TCRdb table, and some are missing; sequencing was by immunoSEQ multiplex PCR. This table holds over 100,000 clones, 70% to 90% found once. A few counts support this clone. Trimming took off 2 bases at V and 0 bases at J, with 13 bases between the two ends. CDR1 and CDR2 (germline): KGHSH, LQKENI. The CDR3 is made up of 16 amino acids. The receptor was isolated from an adult who received the MenACWY meningococcal vaccine as a control. This chain joins TRBV18 and TRBJ1-1, with D maybe TRBD1 (5 bases). Material: peripheral blood, obtained 28 days after the second dose of the MenACWY control vaccine. CDR3 loop: CASSPLSTEMNTEAFF. The CDR3 DNA reads TGTGCCAGCTCACCATTATCGACAGAGATGAACACTGAAGCTTTCTTT.